The entry that follows covers one TCR beta chain sequence. The entry originates in a study of PD-1 and CTLA-4 blockade in melanoma. Produced via immunoSEQ multiplex PCR; TCRdb's table is partial and in-frame only. The sample lists 15,000 to 20,000 clones; around 70% were seen once. The source of this sequence is a human donor with melanoma. The material was CD8+ T cells from peripheral blood, obtained before anti-PD-1 treatment.

The DNA for the CDR3 is TGTGCCAGCAGTCCGACAGGGAGAGGCTACACCTTC. This sequence encodes CASSPTGRGYTF. The V call is TRBV6-5, the J call TRBJ1-2; 7 bases map to TRBD1. V dropped 5 bases and J dropped 8; count of bases not matched to a gene: 5. The CDR3 covers 12 residues. CDR1 and CDR2 (germline): MNHEY, SVGAGI.